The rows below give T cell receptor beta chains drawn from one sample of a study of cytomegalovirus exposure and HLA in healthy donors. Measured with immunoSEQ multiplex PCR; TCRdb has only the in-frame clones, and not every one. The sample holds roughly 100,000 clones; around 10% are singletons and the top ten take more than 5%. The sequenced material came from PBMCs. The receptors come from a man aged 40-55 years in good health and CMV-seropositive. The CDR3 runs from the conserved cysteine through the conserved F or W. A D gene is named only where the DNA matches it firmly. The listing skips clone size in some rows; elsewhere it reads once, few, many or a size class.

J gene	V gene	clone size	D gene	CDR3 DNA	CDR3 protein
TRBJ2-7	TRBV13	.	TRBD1	TGTGCCAGCAGCTCGGGACAGGGTGGCTACGAGCAGTACTTC	CASSSGQGGYEQYF
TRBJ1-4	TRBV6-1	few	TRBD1	TGTGCCAGCAGTGAAAGGGACAGAGTTAATGAAAAACTGTTTTTT	CASSERDRVNEKLFF
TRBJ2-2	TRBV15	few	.	TGTGCCACCAGCCAACCAGCGGACAGCAAAAACACCGGGGAGCTGTTTTTT	CATSQPADSKNTGELFF
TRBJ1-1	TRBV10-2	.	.	TGCGCCAGCAGTGAGGAGTGGGGGGGCAGGAACACTGAAGCTTTCTTT	CASSEEWGGRNTEAFF
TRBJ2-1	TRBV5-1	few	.	TGCGCCAGCAGCTTGGTAAAGGGAGGGGGCTACAATGAGCAGTTCTTC	CASSLVKGGGYNEQFF
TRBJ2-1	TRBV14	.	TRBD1	TGTGCCAGCAGCCAATACGACCGGGACAGGGGGAAAAATGAGCAGTTCTTC	CASSQYDRDRGKNEQFF
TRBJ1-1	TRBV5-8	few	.	TGTGCCAGCAGGTCGGGGGGCCAGGCGACTGAAGCTTTCTTT	CASRSGGQATEAFF
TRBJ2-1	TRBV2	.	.	TGTGCCAGCAGACCGCCGGGAGTAGGCCCCCACAATGAGCAGTTCTTC	CASRPPGVGPHNEQFF
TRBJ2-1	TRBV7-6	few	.	TGTGCCAGTGGGACAACCTACAATGAGCAGTTCTTC	CASGTTYNEQFF
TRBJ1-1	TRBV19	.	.	TGTGCCAGTAGTATAGATCTTAGCACGGCGGGCACTGAAGCTTTCTTT	CASSIDLSTAGTEAFF
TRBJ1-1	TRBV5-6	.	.	TGTGCCAGCAGCCTCAACACTGAAGCTTTCTTT	CASSLNTEAFF